The 10 T cell receptor beta chains listed next were all sequenced from one sample in a study of T cells after yellow fever vaccination. TCRdb passed the 5' RACE reads through MiXCR, listing each CDR3 protein once. The table lists 50,000 or so distinct CDR3 sequences, around 6.5% of them singletons. This specimen consisted of CD8+ T cells sorted from PBMCs, obtained on the day of the first yellow fever vaccination. All receptors come from a young man who received the YFV17D yellow fever vaccine.

This clonotype was detected only a few times. V and J are TRBV9 and TRBJ2-3, with D perhaps TRBD1 (6 bases). The CDR3 runs 15 residues. With 4 bases removed from V and 0 bases from J, the gap between germline ends came to 12 bases. CDR1 and CDR2 (germline): SGDLS, YYNGEE. CDR3 coding DNA: TGTGCCAGCAGCTTTGCCGGGACAAGCACAGATACGCAGTATTTT. It yields the protein CASSFAGTSTDTQYF.

This clonotype occurred a few times. The chain is built from TRBV20-1 and TRBJ1-1; tentatively, D is TRBD1 (6 bases). CDR3 length equals 14 residues. CDR1 and CDR2 (germline): DFQATT, SNEGSKA (reference sequence). CDR3 loop: CSSTGIGMGTEAFF. The CDR3 nucleotides read TGCAGCAGTACAGGGATCGGCATGGGCACTGAAGCTTTCTTT.

The V call is TRBV6-2 or TRBV6-3, the J call TRBJ1-1; 7 bases align to TRBD1. CDR1 and CDR2 from the germline V gene are MNHEY and SVGEGT. CDR3 length equals 15 residues. The V gene end was trimmed by 0 bases and the J gene end by 4 bases; junction bases not matched to a gene: 5. The CDR3 is CASSYSKGARTEAFF. Written as DNA, the CDR3 is TGTGCCAGCAGTTACTCGAAGGGGGCACGCACTGAAGCTTTCTTT.

The CDR3 DNA is TGTGCCAGCAGCCCCACAGGGAATAATCAGCCCCAGCATTTT. It codes for CASSPTGNNQPQHF. The chain links TRBV7-8 to TRBJ1-5, with D possibly TRBD1 on 6 matching bases. The CDR3 runs 14 residues. Trimming cost V 5 bases and J 4 bases, with 12 bases left between them. The germline V gene encodes CDR1 SGHVS and CDR2 FQNEAQ.

This clonotype was counted ten times or more. V usage is TRBV29-1 and J usage is TRBJ2-1; D is possibly TRBD2 (5 bases). Between the trimmed V and J ends, which lost 7 bases and 5 bases, there was a span of 9 bases. The germline V gene has CDR1 SQVTM and CDR2 ANQGSEA. CDR3 length: 11 amino acids. The DNA for the CDR3 is TGCAGCGCCATGCGGGACAATGAGCAGTTCTTC. It is translated as CSAMRDNEQFF.

This clonotype appeared many times. The rearrangement links TRBV4-3 to TRBJ2-7; D might be TRBD1 or TRBD2, each matching 5 bases. Germline V gene sequence: CDR1 LGHNA, CDR2 YSLEER. The CDR3 has 14 amino acids. V lost 1 base and J lost 3, with 10 bases in between. The CDR3 nucleotides are TGCGCCAGCAGCCAAGCCGAGGGGCTCTACGAGCAGTACTTC. Encoded protein: CASSQAEGLYEQYF.

In its sample, this clonotype was seen many times. The CDR3 spells CASSLVQRGTQYF. CDR3 sequence (DNA): TGCGCCAGCAGCTTGGTCCAGCGGGGTACGCAGTATTTT. This sequence joins TRBV5-1 and TRBJ2-3, with 7 bases aligning to TRBD2. CDR1 is SGHRS, CDR2 YFSETQ, per germline. The CDR3 is 13 amino acids. Losses at the gene ends were 0 bases for V and 8 bases for J; bases not matched to a gene: 3.

This clonotype was detected only a few times. The chain combines TRBV7-2 with TRBJ2-2, with D perhaps given as TRBD1 or TRBD2 (5 bases each). CDR1 is SGHTA and CDR2 is FQGNSA in the germline V gene. The CDR3 runs 13 residues. Trimming cost V 5 bases and J 4 bases, with 8 bases left between them. The CDR3 coding sequence is TGTGCCAGCAGCAGGGGACCCACCGGGGAGCTGTTTTTT. Its protein product is CASSRGPTGELFF.

This chain joins TRBV5-1 and TRBJ2-1; a weak D match, TRBD1 (5 bases). Trimming took off 4 bases at V and 4 bases at J, with 30 bases between the two ends. Germline V gene lookup returns CDR1 SGHRS and CDR2 YFSETQ. The CDR3 consists of 20 residues. The CDR3: CASSRNLYSTASPKYNEQFF. As DNA, the CDR3 is TGCGCCAGCAGCCGGAACCTTTATTCGACAGCAAGTCCTAAGTACAATGAGCAGTTCTTC.

This clonotype has a count of ten or more. The genes are TRBV12-3 or TRBV12-4 and TRBJ2-3, with D hard to call. The CDR3 contains 15 residues. V was pared by 3 bases and J by 2 bases, with 12 bases between. CDR3 loop: CASSFFSADTDTQYF. For the CDR3, the DNA is TGTGCCAGCAGTTTTTTTTCTGCGGACACAGATACGCAGTATTTT.